These T cell receptor beta chains were read from a single sample in a study of blood T cell repertoires in COVID-19. Assay used: immunoSEQ multiplex PCR; TCRdb lists only in-frame clones, some missing. The sample has roughly 310,000 clones, roughly nine tenths seen once; the top ten hold around 2.7%. What was sequenced was PBMCs or T cells enriched from blood (not recorded which). Every receptor here comes from a man aged 55 to 70 who had recovered from COVID-19. Each CDR3 is given with its conserved first and last residue. The D gene is left open where the match is weak. Clone sizes are given selectively: once, few, many, or a class where the clone is expanded.

clone_size	cdr3_length	d_call	v_call	j_call	cdr3_aa	cdr3_nt
NA	15	TRBD2	TRBV5-1	TRBJ2-1	CASSLTGTTGDEQFF	TGCGCCAGCAGCCTGACCGGGACTACCGGGGATGAGCAGTTCTTC
NA	16	NA	TRBV6-5	TRBJ1-5	CASSYFPSGSNQPQHF	TGTGCCAGCAGTTACTTCCCCTCGGGTAGCAATCAGCCCCAGCATTTT
NA	14	TRBD2	TRBV7-6	TRBJ2-3	CASSFGSGGASQYF	TGTGCCAGCAGCTTTGGCAGCGGGGGGGCCTCGCAGTATTTT
once	12	NA	TRBV29-1	TRBJ2-7	CSVEDQRYEQYF	TGCAGCGTTGAAGATCAGAGGTACGAGCAGTACTTC
NA	16	TRBD2	TRBV7-6	TRBJ2-2	CASSPGTSGYTGELFF	TGTGCCAGCAGCCCTGGGACTAGCGGATACACCGGGGAGCTGTTTTTT
NA	13	NA	TRBV11-3	TRBJ1-2	CASSPRYTESYTF	TGTGCCAGCAGCCCTAGGTACACGGAGTCCTACACCTTC
NA	11	NA	TRBV20-1	TRBJ2-7	CSAKTPGHQYF	TGCAGTGCTAAAACACCGGGACATCAGTACTTC
NA	15	NA	TRBV7-9	TRBJ1-2	CASSLDSVGNYGYTF	TGTGCCAGCAGCCTCGACTCCGTGGGTAACTATGGCTACACCTTC
NA	15	NA	TRBV6-5	TRBJ2-3	CASSQRGGSTDTQYF	TGTGCCAGCAGTCAACGAGGCGGCAGCACAGATACGCAGTATTTT
NA	14	NA	TRBV11-2	TRBJ2-2	CASSLGQNTGELFF	TGTGCCAGCAGCTTAGGACAGAACACCGGGGAGCTGTTTTTT
once	13	TRBD1	TRBV30	TRBJ2-5	CAWSAGTGSTQYF	TGTGCCTGGAGTGCGGGGACAGGGTCGACCCAGTACTTC
NA	15	NA	TRBV5-1	TRBJ2-2	CASSFWAENTGELFF	TGCGCCAGCAGCTTTTGGGCCGAGAACACCGGGGAGCTGTTTTTT
NA	13	NA	TRBV12-5	TRBJ1-1	CASGREGLTEAFF	TGTGCTAGTGGACGAGAGGGACTCACTGAAGCTTTCTTT
NA	16	NA	TRBV6-1	TRBJ2-5	CASSEMSRQGQETQYF	TGTGCCAGCAGTGAAATGTCGAGGCAGGGGCAAGAGACCCAGTACTTC
NA	14	NA	TRBV5-1	TRBJ1-2	CASTESTGNYGYTF	TGCGCCAGCACGGAGTCGACGGGGAACTATGGCTACACCTTC
NA	16	NA	TRBV5-6	TRBJ1-5	CASSPQGRGLNQPQHF	TGTGCCAGCAGCCCGCAAGGCAGGGGCTTAAATCAGCCCCAGCATTTT
once	15	TRBD1	TRBV27	TRBJ2-5	CASSLVTTGVETQYF	TGTGCCAGCAGTTTAGTGACTACAGGGGTGGAGACCCAGTACTTC
NA	18	NA	TRBV11-2	TRBJ2-7	CASSSILSPGHLSYEQYF	TGTGCCAGCAGCTCCATACTCTCCCCGGGACACCTCTCCTACGAGCAGTACTTC
NA	14	NA	TRBV7-6	TRBJ1-2	CASSLALGADGYTF	TGTGCCAGCAGCTTAGCGTTAGGGGCGGATGGCTACACCTTC
NA	13	TRBD1	TRBV5-1	TRBJ1-2	CASSLGTGVGYTF	TGCGCCAGCAGCTTGGGGACAGGGGTTGGCTACACCTTC
NA	15	TRBD1	TRBV27	TRBJ2-5	CASRLGQGGRETQYF	TGTGCCAGCAGACTAGGACAGGGGGGTCGAGAGACCCAGTACTTC
NA	14	NA	TRBV7-8	TRBJ1-2	CASSLLSTGYGYTF	TGTGCCAGCAGCTTACTCTCCACCGGTTATGGCTACACCTTC
NA	14	TRBD2	TRBV15	TRBJ2-1	CATGSGRADNEQFF	TGTGCCACCGGTAGCGGGAGGGCAGACAATGAGCAGTTCTTC
NA	13	TRBD1	TRBV16	TRBJ1-4	CASTKTGGEKLFF	TGTGCCAGCACCAAGACAGGGGGAGAAAAACTGTTTTTT
NA	13	TRBD1	TRBV5-1	TRBJ2-2	CASTRTGTGELFF	TGCGCCAGCACAAGGACAGGGACCGGGGAGCTGTTTTTT
NA	17	NA	TRBV5-4	TRBJ2-1	CASTLRWGDGLGNEQFF	TGTGCCAGCACCTTGAGGTGGGGGGACGGCCTCGGCAATGAGCAGTTCTTC
NA	12	NA	TRBV7-9	TRBJ2-1	CASSNGMGEQFF	TGTGCCAGCAGCAACGGGATGGGTGAGCAGTTCTTC
NA	15	NA	TRBV24-1	TRBJ2-1	CATSDPRSRGDEQFF	TGTGCCACCAGTGACCCCAGGTCCAGGGGCGATGAGCAGTTCTTC
NA	15	NA	TRBV4-3	TRBJ2-7	CASSQDIGRGYEQYF	TGCGCCAGCAGCCAAGACATAGGGAGAGGGTACGAGCAGTACTTC